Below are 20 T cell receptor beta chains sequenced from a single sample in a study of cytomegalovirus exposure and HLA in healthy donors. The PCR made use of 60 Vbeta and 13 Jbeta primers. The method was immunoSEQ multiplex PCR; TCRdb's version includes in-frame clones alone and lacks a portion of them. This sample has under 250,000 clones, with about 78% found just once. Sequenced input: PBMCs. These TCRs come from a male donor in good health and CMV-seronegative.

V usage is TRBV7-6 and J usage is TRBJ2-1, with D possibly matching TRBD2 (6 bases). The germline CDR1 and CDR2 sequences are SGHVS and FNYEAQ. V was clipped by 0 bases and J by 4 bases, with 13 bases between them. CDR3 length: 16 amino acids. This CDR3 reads CASSLASGSIYNEQFF. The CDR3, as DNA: TGTGCCAGCAGCTTAGCGTCCGGGAGTATATACAATGAGCAGTTCTTC.

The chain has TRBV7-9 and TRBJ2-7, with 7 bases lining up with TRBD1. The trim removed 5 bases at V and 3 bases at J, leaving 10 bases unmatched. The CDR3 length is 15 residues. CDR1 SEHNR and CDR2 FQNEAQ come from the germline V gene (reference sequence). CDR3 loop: CASSHTSGQIYEQYF. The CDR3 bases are TGTGCCAGCAGCCACACATCGGGACAGATCTACGAGCAGTACTTC.

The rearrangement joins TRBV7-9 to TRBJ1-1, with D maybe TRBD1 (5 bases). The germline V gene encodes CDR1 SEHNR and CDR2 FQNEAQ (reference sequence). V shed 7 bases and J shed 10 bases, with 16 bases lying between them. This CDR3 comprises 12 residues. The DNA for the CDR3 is TGTGCCAGCACCCCTCACCCGGGGGGAGCTTTCTTT. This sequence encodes CASTPHPGGAFF.

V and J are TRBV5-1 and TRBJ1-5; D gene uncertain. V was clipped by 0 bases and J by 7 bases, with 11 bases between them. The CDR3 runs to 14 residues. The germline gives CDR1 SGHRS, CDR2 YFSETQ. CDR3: CASSLGEPEQPQHF. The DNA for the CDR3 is TGCGCCAGCAGCTTGGGGGAGCCCGAACAGCCCCAGCATTTT.

The CDR3 loop is CASSLAGAPDTQYF. The CDR3 DNA is TGCGCCAGCAGCTTAGCGGGAGCCCCAGATACGCAGTATTTT. The chain carries TRBV5-1 and TRBJ2-3; TRBD2 matches 8 bases. V trimming: 2 bases; J trimming: 4 bases; junction bases outside the gene matches: 3. CDR3 size: 14 residues. Germline values: CDR1 SGHRS, CDR2 YFSETQ.

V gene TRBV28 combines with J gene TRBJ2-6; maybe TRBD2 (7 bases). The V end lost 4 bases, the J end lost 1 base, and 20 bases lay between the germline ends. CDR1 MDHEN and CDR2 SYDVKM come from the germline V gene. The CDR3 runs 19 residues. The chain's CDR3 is CASSWGGPSLVSGANVLTF. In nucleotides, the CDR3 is TGTGCCAGCAGTTGGGGGGGGCCATCATTGGTGTCTGGGGCCAACGTCCTGACTTTC.

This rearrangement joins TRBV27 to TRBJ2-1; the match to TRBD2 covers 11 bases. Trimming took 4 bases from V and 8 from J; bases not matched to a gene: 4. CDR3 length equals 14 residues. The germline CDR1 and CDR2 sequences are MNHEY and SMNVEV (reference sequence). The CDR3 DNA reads TGTGCCAGCAGTTCGGGACTAGCGGCGCATGAGCAGTTCTTC. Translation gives CASSSGLAAHEQFF.

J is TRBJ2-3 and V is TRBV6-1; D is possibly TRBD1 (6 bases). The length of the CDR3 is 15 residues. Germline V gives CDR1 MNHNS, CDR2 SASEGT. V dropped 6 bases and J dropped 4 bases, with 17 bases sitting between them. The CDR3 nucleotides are TGTGCCAGCAGCTCTTTTTCCAGGGGCGCAGATACGCAGTATTTT. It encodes CASSSFSRGADTQYF.

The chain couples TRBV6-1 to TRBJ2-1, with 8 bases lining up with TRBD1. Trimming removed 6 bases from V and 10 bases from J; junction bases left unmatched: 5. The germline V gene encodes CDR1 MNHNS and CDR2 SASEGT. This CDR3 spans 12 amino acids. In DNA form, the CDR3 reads TGTGCCAGCAGCCGGACAGGGTGGGAGCAGTTCTTC. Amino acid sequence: CASSRTGWEQFF.

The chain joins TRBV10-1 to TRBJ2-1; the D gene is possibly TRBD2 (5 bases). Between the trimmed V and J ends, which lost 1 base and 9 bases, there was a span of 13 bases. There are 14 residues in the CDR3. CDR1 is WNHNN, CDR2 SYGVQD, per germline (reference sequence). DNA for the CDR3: TGCGCCAGCAGTGAGTTGTCTAGCATGGGTGAGCAGTTCTTC. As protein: CASSELSSMGEQFF.

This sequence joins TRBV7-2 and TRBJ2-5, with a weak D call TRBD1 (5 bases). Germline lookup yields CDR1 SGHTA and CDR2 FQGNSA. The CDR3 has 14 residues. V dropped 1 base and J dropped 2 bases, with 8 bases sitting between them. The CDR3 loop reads CASSLGGRQETQYF. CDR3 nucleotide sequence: TGTGCCAGCAGCTTAGGGGGCAGACAAGAGACCCAGTACTTC.

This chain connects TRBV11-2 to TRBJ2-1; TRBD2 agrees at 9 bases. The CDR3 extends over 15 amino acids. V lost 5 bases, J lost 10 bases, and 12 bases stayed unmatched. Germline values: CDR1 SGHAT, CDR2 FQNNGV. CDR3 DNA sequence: TGTGCCAGCAGCCTGGTGTCGGGACTAGCAGGAGAGCAGTTCTTC. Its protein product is CASSLVSGLAGEQFF.

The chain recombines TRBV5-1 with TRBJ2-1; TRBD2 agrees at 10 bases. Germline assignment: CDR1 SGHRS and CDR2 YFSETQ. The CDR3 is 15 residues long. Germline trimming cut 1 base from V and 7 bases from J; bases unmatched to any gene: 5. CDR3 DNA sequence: TGCGCCAGCAGCTTGCTAGCGGGAGAGGCAAATGAGCAGTTCTTC. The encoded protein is CASSLLAGEANEQFF.

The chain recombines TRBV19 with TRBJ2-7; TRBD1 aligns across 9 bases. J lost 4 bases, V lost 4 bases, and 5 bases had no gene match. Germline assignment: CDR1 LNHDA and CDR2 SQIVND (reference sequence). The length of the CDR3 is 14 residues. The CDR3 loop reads CASSRDRAGYEQYF. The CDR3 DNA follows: TGTGCCAGTAGTAGGGACAGGGCCGGTTACGAGCAGTACTTC. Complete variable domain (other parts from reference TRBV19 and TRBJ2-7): DGGITQSPKYLFRKEGQNVTLSCEQNLNHDAMYWYRQDPGQGLRLIYYSQIVNDFQKGDIAEGYSVSREKKESFPLTVTSAQKNPTAFYLCASSRDRAGYEQYFGPGTRLTVT.

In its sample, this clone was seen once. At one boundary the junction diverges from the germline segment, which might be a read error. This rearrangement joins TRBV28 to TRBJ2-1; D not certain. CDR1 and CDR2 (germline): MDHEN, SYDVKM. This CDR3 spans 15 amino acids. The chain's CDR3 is CASGFSSHSYNEQFF. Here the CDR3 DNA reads TGTGCCAGCGGTTTTTCGAGCCACTCCTACAATGAGCAGTTCTTC.

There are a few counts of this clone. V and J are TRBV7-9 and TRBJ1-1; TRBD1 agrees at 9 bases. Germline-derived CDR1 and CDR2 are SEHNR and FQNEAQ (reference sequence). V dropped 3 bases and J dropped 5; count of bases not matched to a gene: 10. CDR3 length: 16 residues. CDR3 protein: CASSFTGGVDGTEAFF. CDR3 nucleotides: TGTGCCAGCAGCTTCACAGGGGGCGTCGACGGGACTGAAGCTTTCTTT. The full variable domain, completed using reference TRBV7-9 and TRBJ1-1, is DTGVSQNPRHKITKRGQNVTFRCDPISEHNRLYWYRQTLGQGPEFLTYFQNEAQLEKSRLLSDRFSAERPKGSFSTLEIQRTEQGDSAMYLCASSFTGGVDGTEAFFGQGTRLTVV.

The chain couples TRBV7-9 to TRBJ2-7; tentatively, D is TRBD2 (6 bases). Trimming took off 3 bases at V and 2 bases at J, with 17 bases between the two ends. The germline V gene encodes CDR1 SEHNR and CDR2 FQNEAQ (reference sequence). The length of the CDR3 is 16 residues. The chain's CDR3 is CASSLTGLPAAYEQYF. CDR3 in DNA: TGTGCCAGCAGCTTGACGGGACTTCCCGCGGCCTACGAGCAGTACTTC.

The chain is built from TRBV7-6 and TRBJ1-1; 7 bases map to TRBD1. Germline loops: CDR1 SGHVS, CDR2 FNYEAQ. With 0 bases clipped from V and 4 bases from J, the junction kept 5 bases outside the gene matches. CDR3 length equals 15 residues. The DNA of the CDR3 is TGTGCCAGCAGCTTAGCGGGCAGGGGGGTCACTGAAGCTTTCTTT. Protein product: CASSLAGRGVTEAFF.

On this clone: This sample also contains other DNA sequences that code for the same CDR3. The CDR3: CASSAGNQPQHF. CDR3 in DNA: TGTGCCAGTAGCGCAGGGAATCAGCCCCAGCATTTT. This chain links TRBV19 with TRBJ1-5; perhaps TRBD1 as D (5 bases). Germline V gene lookup returns CDR1 LNHDA and CDR2 SQIVND (reference sequence). This CDR3 comprises 12 residues. With 6 bases removed from V and 4 bases from J, the gap between germline ends came to 7 bases.

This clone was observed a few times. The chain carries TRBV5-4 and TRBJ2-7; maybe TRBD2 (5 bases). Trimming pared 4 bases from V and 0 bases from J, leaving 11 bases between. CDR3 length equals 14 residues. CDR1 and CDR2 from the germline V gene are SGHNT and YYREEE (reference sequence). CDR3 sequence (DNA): TGTGCCAGCAGCGCTCTAGCCATCTCCTACGAGCAGTACTTC. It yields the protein CASSALAISYEQYF.